This T cell receptor (beta chain) comes out of a study of control samples from healthy donors and cancer patients. Measured with immunoSEQ multiplex PCR; TCRdb has only the in-frame clones, and not every one. This table holds 150,000 or so clones, approximately 92% found once. This CDR3 spans 16 amino acids. Looked up from germline, CDR1 is LGHDT and CDR2 is YNNKEL (reference sequence). The V gene end was trimmed by 2 bases and the J gene end by 2 bases; junction bases not matched to a gene: 5. The V and J genes are TRBV3-1 (or the pseudogene TRBV3-2) and TRBJ2-2, with 7 positions matching TRBD2. The source is a woman aged 45 to 65 in good health. Sequenced input: blood. Here the CDR3 DNA reads TGTGCCAGCAGCCAACGGAAGCGGGGTAACACCGGGGAGCTGTTTTTT. Protein sequence: CASSQRKRGNTGELFF.